The 14 T cell receptor beta chains below come from one sample, sequenced in a study of blood T cells in healthy people across ages. Primers used in a second PCR of about 7 to 12 cycles were a sample-barcoded 5' primer and a J-beta primer mix. TCRdb reprocessed the 5' RACE reads via MiXCR and lists one record per CDR3 protein. This sample has about 1,500,000 distinct CDR3 sequences; approximately 28% occur once, and the top ten carry roughly 8.2%. Sample: blood. Every receptor here comes from a woman in her twenties or thirties in good health.

This chain joins TRBV20-1 and TRBJ1-1; 7 nucleotides match TRBD1. With 7 bases clipped from V and 5 bases from J, the junction kept 10 bases outside the gene matches. CDR1 is DFQATT, CDR2 SNEGSKA, per germline (reference sequence). CDR3 length equals 13 residues. CDR3 DNA: TGCAGTGTAGGAACAGGGGAGTGGACTGAAGCTTTCTTT. Its protein is CSVGTGEWTEAFF.

The sample holds many counts of this clonotype. The chain links TRBV7-9 to TRBJ2-3; TRBD1 or TRBD2 may be the D gene (5 bases each). Trimming shortened V by 5 bases and J by 2 bases, and 17 bases separated the two germline ends. The germline gives CDR1 SEHNR, CDR2 FQNEAQ (reference sequence). The CDR3 has 16 residues. The CDR3 nucleotides are TGTGCCAGCAGCGTTGGTAGGGGCGGGCACACAGATACGCAGTATTTT. Protein: CASSVGRGGHTDTQYF. Combining the CDR3 with reference TRBV7-9 and TRBJ2-3 gives the whole variable domain DTGVSQNPRHKITKRGQNVTFRCDPISEHNRLYWYRQTLGQGPEFLTYFQNEAQLEKSRLLSDRFSAERPKGSFSTLEIQRTEQGDSAMYLCASSVGRGGHTDTQYFGPGTRLTVL.

This chain connects TRBV21-1 to TRBJ2-1; the table calls TRBD1, which could not be checked here. TRBV21-1 is classified as a pseudogene. This CDR3 has 18 amino acids. The CDR3 nucleotides are TGTGCCACCTCCCCGGGACAGGGGGTTGCTCGCTCCTACAATGAGCAGTTCTTC. The encoded protein is CATSPGQGVARSYNEQFF.

This clonotype was detected ten times or more. This rearrangement joins TRBV9 to TRBJ2-1; the D gene is possibly TRBD2 (5 bases). Trimming pared 4 bases from V and 7 bases from J, leaving 12 bases between. Germline-derived CDR1 and CDR2 are SGDLS and YYNGEE. The CDR3 spans 13 residues. The CDR3 reads CASSPRDWNEQFF. CDR3 bases: TGTGCCAGCAGCCCCCGGGATTGGAATGAGCAGTTCTTC.

This chain connects TRBV20-1 to TRBJ2-1; 10 positions match TRBD1. Unmatched junction bases numbered 9, after V lost 0 bases and J lost 7 bases. Germline values: CDR1 DFQATT, CDR2 SNEGSKA (reference sequence). The CDR3 loop spans 16 amino acids. In DNA form, the CDR3 reads TGCAGTGCTAGAGACCCGACAGGGGGCCCTTCGAATGAGCAGTTCTTC. It translates to CSARDPTGGPSNEQFF.

This clonotype was seen only a few times. This chain connects TRBV5-1 to TRBJ2-7; a weak D match, TRBD2 (6 bases). Looked up from germline, CDR1 is SGHRS and CDR2 is YFSETQ. V lost 7 bases, J lost 2 bases, and 19 bases lay in between. CDR3 length equals 15 residues. CDR3 nucleotide sequence: TGCGCCAGCCAAAAGAATAGCGGACTAACCTACGAGCAGTACTTC. Translation: CASQKNSGLTYEQYF.

Details on this clonotype: This may stem from a read error, because a much larger clone lies one nucleotide away. The rearrangement joins TRBV5-1 to TRBJ2-1; D may correspond to TRBD1 or TRBD2 (5 bases each). This CDR3 contains 16 residues. Germline V CDR1 and CDR2: SGHRS, YFSETQ. V shed 0 bases and J shed 2 bases, with 12 bases lying between them. CDR3 in amino acids: CASSLGWGMTYNEQFF. For the CDR3, the DNA is TGCGCCAGCAGCTTGGGGTGGGGGATGACCTACAATGAGCAGTTCTTC.

This clonotype was counted at least ten times. The chain employs TRBV4-3 and TRBJ2-7; D is tentatively TRBD1 or TRBD2 (5 bases each). Looked up from germline, CDR1 is LGHNA and CDR2 is YSLEER. With 0 bases removed from V and 2 bases from J, the gap between germline ends came to 11 bases. CDR3 length: 15 amino acids. In DNA form, the CDR3 reads TGCGCCAGCAGCCAAGATTGGGGGTCCCCCTACGAGCAGTACTTC. Translating it yields CASSQDWGSPYEQYF.

This clonotype showed up just a few times. V usage is TRBV25-1 and J usage is TRBJ2-5, with D perhaps matching TRBD2 (5 bases). V was trimmed by 2 bases and J by 5 bases, leaving 9 bases between them. This CDR3 spans 13 amino acids. Germline CDR1 reads MGHDK; CDR2 reads SYGVNS. The CDR3 bases are TGTGCCAGCAGTGAACCAACTAGGGAGACCCAGTACTTC. Protein product: CASSEPTRETQYF.

This clonotype was seen many times. The V and J genes are TRBV20-1 and TRBJ2-1; TRBD2 matches 12 bases. This CDR3 spans 14 amino acids. In germline, CDR1 is DFQATT, CDR2 SNEGSKA (reference sequence). V was clipped by 7 bases and J by 5 bases; unmatched bases: 6. CDR3 in amino acids: CSVRGLAGNNEQFF. CDR3 bases: TGCAGTGTTAGGGGACTAGCGGGCAACAATGAGCAGTTCTTC.

The rearrangement links TRBV2 to TRBJ1-5; D unresolved. The germline V gene encodes CDR1 SNHLY and CDR2 FYNNEI. The CDR3 is made up of 15 amino acids. V lost 1 base, J lost 0 bases, and 7 bases lay in between. CDR3 sequence (DNA): TGTGCCAGCAGTGAAGGGAACAATAGCAATCAGCCCCAGCATTTT. This encodes CASSEGNNSNQPQHF.

Note on this clonotype: The germline gene is not matched at one end of the junction; a read error may be the cause. This chain links TRBV20-1 with TRBJ2-5; TRBD2 matches at 13 bases. The CDR3 extends over 15 amino acids. Germline V gives CDR1 DFQATT, CDR2 SNEGSKA (reference sequence). The CDR3 region is CSAKGLAGPQEAQYF. The CDR3 nucleotides are TGCAGTGCCAAGGGACTAGCGGGGCCGCAAGAGGCCCAGTACTTC.

This clonotype was counted many times. The rearrangement joins TRBV10-3 to TRBJ2-7; tentative D call: TRBD1 (6 bases). Germline V gene sequence: CDR1 ENHRY, CDR2 SYGVKD. V dropped 6 bases and J dropped 9 bases, with 12 bases sitting between them. This CDR3 has 11 amino acids. The CDR3 reads CAIRDSQRQYF. In DNA, the CDR3 is TGTGCCATCAGGGACAGCCAACGGCAGTACTTC.

This clonotype was observed many times. The chain has TRBV12-3 or TRBV12-4 and TRBJ2-5; 10 positions match TRBD2. The CDR3 loop spans 15 amino acids. Trimming at V came to 5 bases and at J to 5 bases, leaving 8 bases not matched to a gene. The CDR3 protein is CASSPGTSVRETQYF. In DNA, the CDR3 is TGTGCCAGCAGTCCTGGGACTAGCGTGAGGGAGACCCAGTACTTC.